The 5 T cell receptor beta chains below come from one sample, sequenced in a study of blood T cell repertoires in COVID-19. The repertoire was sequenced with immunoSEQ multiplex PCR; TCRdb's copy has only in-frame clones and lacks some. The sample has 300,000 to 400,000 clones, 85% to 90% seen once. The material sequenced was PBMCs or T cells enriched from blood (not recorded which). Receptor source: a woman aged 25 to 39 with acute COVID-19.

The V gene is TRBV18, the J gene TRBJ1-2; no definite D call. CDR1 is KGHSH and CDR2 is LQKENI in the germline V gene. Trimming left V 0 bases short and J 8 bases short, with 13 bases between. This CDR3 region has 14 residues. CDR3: CASSPPLGARGYTF. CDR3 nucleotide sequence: TGTGCCAGCTCACCACCGCTGGGAGCGAGGGGCTACACCTTC.

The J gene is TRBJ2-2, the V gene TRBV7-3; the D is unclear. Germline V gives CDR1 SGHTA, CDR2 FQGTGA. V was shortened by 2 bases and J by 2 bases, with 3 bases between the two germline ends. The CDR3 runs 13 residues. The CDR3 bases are TGTGCCAGCAGCTTAGGCAACACCGGGGAGCTGTTTTTT. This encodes CASSLGNTGELFF.

CDR3 sequence reads: CASTPDRGREDGYTF. The CDR3 DNA reads as TGTGCCAGTACTCCCGACAGGGGCCGGGAGGATGGCTACACCTTC. The chain couples TRBV19 to TRBJ1-2; 8 positions agree with TRBD1. V lost 7 bases, J lost 6 bases, and 13 bases stayed unmatched. CDR1 and CDR2 (germline): LNHDA, SQIVND (reference sequence). This CDR3 region has 15 residues. Together with reference TRBV19 and TRBJ1-2, the CDR3 gives the full variable domain: DGGITQSPKYLFRKEGQNVTLSCEQNLNHDAMYWYRQDPGQGLRLIYYSQIVNDFQKGDIAEGYSVSREKKESFPLTVTSAQKNPTAFYLCASTPDRGREDGYTFGSGTRLTVV.

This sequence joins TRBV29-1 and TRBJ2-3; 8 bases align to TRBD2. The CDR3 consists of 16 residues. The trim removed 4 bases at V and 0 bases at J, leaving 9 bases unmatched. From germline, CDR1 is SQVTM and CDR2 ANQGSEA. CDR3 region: CSVAAGGTASTDTQYF. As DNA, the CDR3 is TGCAGCGTTGCGGCGGGGGGTACAGCTAGCACAGATACGCAGTATTTT.

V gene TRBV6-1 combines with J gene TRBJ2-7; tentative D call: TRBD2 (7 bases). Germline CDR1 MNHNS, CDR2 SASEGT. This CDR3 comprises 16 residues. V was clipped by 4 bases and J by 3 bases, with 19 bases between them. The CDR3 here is CASSGHGGGELYEQYF. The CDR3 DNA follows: TGTGCCAGCAGTGGCCATGGGGGGGGCGAACTCTACGAGCAGTACTTC.